The clone carrying this TCR beta chain occurred many times. Its specificity is unknown. The CDR3 consists of 15 residues. The V gene lost 4 bases and the J gene lost 5 bases, with 15 bases spanning the gap. This specimen comes from a study of glioma-infiltrating T cells. The iRepertoire nested amplicon-rescue multiplex PCR amplified TCR alpha and beta CDR3s from RNA. Tissue mRNA or PBMC total RNA, about 85-400 ng, went into one-step reverse transcription and amplification. TCRdb re-analysed the multiplex PCR reads in MiXCR, keeping a single row per CDR3 protein. The table shows some 6,200 distinct CDR3 sequences, with roughly 31% occurring only once. General observations from the study: Tissue-blood divergence was below expectation in non-neoplastic patients, above in gliomas. Only very few CDR3 sequences appeared in both tissue and blood.

Sequencing was done on a sample of glioma tissue, nonneoplastic brain tissue, or PBMCs (not recorded which). The source is a human donor with low-grade glioma or glioblastoma, undergoing nonglioma brain surgery, or in good health (not recorded which). V and J are TRBV12-3 or TRBV12-4 and TRBJ2-1; D ambiguous. The CDR3 sequence: CASSSRAVSNNEQFF. CDR3 nucleotides: TGTGCCAGCAGTTCTCGCGCAGTGAGTAACAATGAGCAGTTCTTC.